The following is a TCR beta chain sequence with its context. A second roughly 7 to 12 cycle PCR used barcoded and J-beta primers. Unique molecular identifiers of 12 random nucleotides labeled each cDNA. Every sample gave at least 2.5 million paired-end reads containing CDR3. TCRdb ran MiXCR on the 5' RACE reads and lists one entry per CDR3 protein. The sample holds about 1.6 million distinct CDR3 sequences, roughly 32% seen once. The source of the sample is a study of blood T cells in healthy people across ages. Sequencing input: blood. The clonotype was recovered from a woman between 25 and 40 years old in good health.

CDR3 in DNA: TGTGCCAGCAGCCCGCATTCGGGGTTTGGTGGGGCCAACGTCCTGACTTTC. Its protein product is CASSPHSGFGGANVLTF. The chain employs TRBV7-3 and TRBJ2-6; D is perhaps TRBD2 (5 bases). CDR3 size: 17 residues. Germline values: CDR1 SGHTA, CDR2 FQGTGA. V was pared by 5 bases and J by 3 bases, with 17 bases between.